This T cell receptor (beta chain) was observed in a study of graft-versus-host responses after intestinal transplantation. Study as a whole: Recipients were all induced with anti-thymocyte globulin, then given tacrolimus and steroids for 2 to 4 years. Study-wide findings and caveats: Some GvH clones appeared in ileal mucosa or blood before recipient bone marrow. An association linked early post-transplant HvG declines with peak circulating GvH clone levels.

The repertoire was sequenced with immunoSEQ multiplex PCR; TCRdb's copy has only in-frame clones and lacks some. The profile covers about 100,000 clones, with roughly 87% appearing a single time and about 0.75% taken by the ten largest. A word on this clone: Antigen specificity is unknown. Other DNA sequences in the same sample also yield this CDR3.

Germline V gene sequence: CDR1 DFQATT, CDR2 SNEGSKA (reference sequence). V was clipped by 6 bases and J by 5 bases, with 7 bases between them. The CDR3 consists of 10 residues. The material sequenced was unstimulated CD4+ T cells sorted from spleen or lymph node cells, taken before transplant. The chain couples TRBV20-1 to TRBJ2-5; tentatively, D is TRBD2 (5 bases). The receptor comes from a human donor who was the organ donor for an intestinal transplant. CDR3 region: CSATSETQYF. Written as DNA, the CDR3 is TGCAGTGCCACTAGTGAGACCCAGTACTTC.